This note documents a single TCR beta chain sequence. The antigen is unknown. These data come from a study of T cell responses to AZD1222 COVID-19 vaccine. Study outcomes and limitations: The donor cohort was predominantly white British with a female majority, and clonal diversity may have been underestimated. Two AZD1222 administrations were followed by greater Spike-specific TCR breadth and depth.

Data came from immunoSEQ multiplex PCR; TCRdb stores just in-frame clones and leaves some out. The sample includes more than 80,000 clones, approximately 91% of them seen just once. V shed 3 bases and J shed 7 bases, with 7 bases lying between them. The germline V gene has CDR1 DFQATT and CDR2 SNEGSKA (reference sequence). The CDR3 sequence is 11 residues long. Sequencing used peripheral blood, obtained on day 0 of AZD1222 vaccination. The origin of this receptor is an adult in good health. The rearrangement links TRBV20-1 to TRBJ2-1; D unclear. The CDR3 DNA reads TGCAGTGCTAGTTTGGGGAATGAGCAGTTCTTC. It specifies CSASLGNEQFF.